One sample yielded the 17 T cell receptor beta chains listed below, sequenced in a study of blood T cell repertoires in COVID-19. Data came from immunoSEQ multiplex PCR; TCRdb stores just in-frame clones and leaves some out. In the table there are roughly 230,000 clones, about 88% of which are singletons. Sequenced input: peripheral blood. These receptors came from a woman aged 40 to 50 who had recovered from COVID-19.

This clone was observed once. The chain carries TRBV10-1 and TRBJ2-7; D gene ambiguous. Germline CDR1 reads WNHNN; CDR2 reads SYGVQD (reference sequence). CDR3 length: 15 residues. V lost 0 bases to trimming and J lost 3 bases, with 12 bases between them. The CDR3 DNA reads TGCGCCAGCAGTGAGTCGAGTGGCAGGTTCTACGAGCAGTACTTC. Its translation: CASSESSGRFYEQYF.

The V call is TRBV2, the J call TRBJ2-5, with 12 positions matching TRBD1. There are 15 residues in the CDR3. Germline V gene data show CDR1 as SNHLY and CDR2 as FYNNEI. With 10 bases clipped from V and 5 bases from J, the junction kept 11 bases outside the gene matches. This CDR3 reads CATLPGTGGGETQYF. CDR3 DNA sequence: TGTGCCACCCTCCCTGGGACAGGGGGCGGCGAGACCCAGTACTTC.

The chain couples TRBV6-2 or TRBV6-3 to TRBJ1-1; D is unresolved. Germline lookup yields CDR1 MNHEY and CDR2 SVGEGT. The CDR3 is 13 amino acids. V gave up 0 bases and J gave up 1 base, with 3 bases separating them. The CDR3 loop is CASSYSRNTEAFF. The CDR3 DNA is TGTGCCAGCAGTTACTCCAGGAACACTGAAGCTTTCTTT.

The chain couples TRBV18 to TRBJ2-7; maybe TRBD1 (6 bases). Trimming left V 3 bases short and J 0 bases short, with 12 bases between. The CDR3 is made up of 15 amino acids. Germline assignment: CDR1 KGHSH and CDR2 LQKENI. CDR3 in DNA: TGTGCCAGCTCACCTCAGGGACACTTCTCCTACGAGCAGTACTTC. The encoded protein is CASSPQGHFSYEQYF. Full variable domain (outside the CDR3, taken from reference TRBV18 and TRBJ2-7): NAGVMQNPRHLVRRRGQEARLRCSPMKGHSHVYWYRQLPEEGLKFMVYLQKENIIDESGMPKERFSAEFPKEGPSILRIQQVVRGDSAAYFCASSPQGHFSYEQYFGPGTRLTVT.

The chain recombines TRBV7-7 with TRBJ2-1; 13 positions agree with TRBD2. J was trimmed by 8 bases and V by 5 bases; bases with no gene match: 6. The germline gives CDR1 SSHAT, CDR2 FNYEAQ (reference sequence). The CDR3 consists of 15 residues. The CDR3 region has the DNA TGTGCCAGCAGCCTACTAGCGGGAGGGCCCGATGAGCAGTTCTTC. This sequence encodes CASSLLAGGPDEQFF.

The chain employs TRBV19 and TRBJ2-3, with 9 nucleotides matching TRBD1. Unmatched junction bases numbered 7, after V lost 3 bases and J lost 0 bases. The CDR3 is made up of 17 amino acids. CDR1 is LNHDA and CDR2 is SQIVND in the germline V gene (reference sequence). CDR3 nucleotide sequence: TGTGCCAGTAGTATCTTCCGGGGACAGGGTAGCACAGATACGCAGTATTTT. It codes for CASSIFRGQGSTDTQYF.

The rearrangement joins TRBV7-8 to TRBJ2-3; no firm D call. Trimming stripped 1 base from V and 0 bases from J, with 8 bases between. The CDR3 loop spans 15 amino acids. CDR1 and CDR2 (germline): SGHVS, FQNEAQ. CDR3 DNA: TGTGCCAGCAGCTTAGTCGCCGGTAGCACAGATACGCAGTATTTT. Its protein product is CASSLVAGSTDTQYF.

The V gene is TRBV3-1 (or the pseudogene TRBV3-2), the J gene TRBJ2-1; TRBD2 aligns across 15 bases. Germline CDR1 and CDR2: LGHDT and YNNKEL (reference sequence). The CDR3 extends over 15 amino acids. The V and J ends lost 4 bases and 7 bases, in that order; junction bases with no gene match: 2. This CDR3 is CASSRGTSGGNEQFF. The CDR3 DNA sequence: TGTGCCAGCAGCCGGGGGACTAGCGGGGGGAATGAGCAGTTCTTC.

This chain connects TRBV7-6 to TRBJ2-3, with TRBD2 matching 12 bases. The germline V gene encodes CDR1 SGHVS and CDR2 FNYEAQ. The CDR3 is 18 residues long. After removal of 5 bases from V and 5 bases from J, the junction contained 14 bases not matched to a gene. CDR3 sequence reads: CASSPSSPSGGAIDTQYF. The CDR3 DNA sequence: TGTGCCAGCAGCCCGAGCTCCCCTAGCGGGGGGGCCATAGATACGCAGTATTTT. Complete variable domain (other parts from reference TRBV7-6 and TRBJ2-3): GAGVSQSPRYKVTKRGQDVALRCDPISGHVSLYWYRQALGQGPEFLTYFNYEAQQDKSGLPNDRFSAERPEGSISTLTIQRTEQRDSAMYRCASSPSSPSGGAIDTQYFGPGTRLTVL.

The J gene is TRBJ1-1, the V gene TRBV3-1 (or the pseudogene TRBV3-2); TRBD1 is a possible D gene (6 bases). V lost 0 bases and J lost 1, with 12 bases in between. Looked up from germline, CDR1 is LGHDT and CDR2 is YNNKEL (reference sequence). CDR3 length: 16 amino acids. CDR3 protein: CASSQDLGAGNTEAFF. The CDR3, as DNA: TGTGCCAGCAGCCAAGATCTGGGGGCAGGGAACACTGAAGCTTTCTTT.

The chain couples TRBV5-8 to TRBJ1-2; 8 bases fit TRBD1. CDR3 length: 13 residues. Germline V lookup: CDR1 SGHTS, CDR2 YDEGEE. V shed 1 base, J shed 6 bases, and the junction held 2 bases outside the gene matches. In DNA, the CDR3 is TGTGCCAGCAGCTTGACAGGGGGGAATGGCTACACCTTC. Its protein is CASSLTGGNGYTF.

This CDR3 is CASSRGYEQYV. As DNA, the CDR3 is TGTGCCAGCAGTAGGGGCTACGAGCAGTACGTC. The genes are TRBV12-3 or TRBV12-4 and TRBJ2-7; TRBD1 is a possible D gene (5 bases). This CDR3 contains 11 residues. V lost 5 bases, J lost 3 bases, and 5 bases lay in between.

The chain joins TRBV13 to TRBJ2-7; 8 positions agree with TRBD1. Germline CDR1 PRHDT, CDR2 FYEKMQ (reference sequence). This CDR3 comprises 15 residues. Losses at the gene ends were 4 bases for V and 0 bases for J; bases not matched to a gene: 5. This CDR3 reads CASSSWTGISYEQYF. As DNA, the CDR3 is TGTGCCAGCAGCTCTTGGACAGGGATCTCCTACGAGCAGTACTTC.

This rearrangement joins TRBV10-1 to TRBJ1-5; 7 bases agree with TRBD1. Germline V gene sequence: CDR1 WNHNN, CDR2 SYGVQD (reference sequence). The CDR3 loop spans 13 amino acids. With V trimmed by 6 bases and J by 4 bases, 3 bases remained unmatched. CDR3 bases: TGCGCCAGCAGGCAGGGGGTTAATCAGCCCCAGCATTTT. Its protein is CASRQGVNQPQHF.

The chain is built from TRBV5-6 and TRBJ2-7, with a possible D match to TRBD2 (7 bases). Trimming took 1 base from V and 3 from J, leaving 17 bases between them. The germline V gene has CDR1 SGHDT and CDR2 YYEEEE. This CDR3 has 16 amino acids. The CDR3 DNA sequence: TGTGCCAGCAGCTTGAGGTCTCGGGGGGCCGGCTACGAGCAGTACTTC. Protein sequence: CASSLRSRGAGYEQYF.

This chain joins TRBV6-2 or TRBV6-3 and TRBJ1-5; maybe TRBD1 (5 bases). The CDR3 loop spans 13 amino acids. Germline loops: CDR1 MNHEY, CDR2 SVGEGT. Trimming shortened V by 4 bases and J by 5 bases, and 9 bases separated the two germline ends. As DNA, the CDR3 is TGTGCCAGCAGTTCCGACAGAGATCAGCCCCAGCATTTT. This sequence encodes CASSSDRDQPQHF.

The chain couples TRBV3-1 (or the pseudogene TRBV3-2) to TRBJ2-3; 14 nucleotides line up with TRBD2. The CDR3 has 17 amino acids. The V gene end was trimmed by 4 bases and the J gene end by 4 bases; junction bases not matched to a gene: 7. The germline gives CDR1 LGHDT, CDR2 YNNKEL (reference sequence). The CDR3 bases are TGTGCCAGCAGCCGGACTAGCGGGGGGCCAGGAGCAGATACGCAGTATTTT. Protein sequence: CASSRTSGGPGADTQYF.